This is a list of T cell receptor beta chains from one sample in a study of blood T cell repertoires in COVID-19. Using immunoSEQ multiplex PCR, the repertoire was profiled, and TCRdb retains in-frame clones only, with some absent. Among roughly 100,000 clones listed, roughly 85% were seen once. Sequenced sample: peripheral blood. The receptors derive from a human donor in a cohort sampled during active COVID-19. CDR3s include the opening cysteine and the closing phenylalanine or tryptophan. The D gene is left open where the match is weak.

j_call d_call cdr3_length v_call cdr3_aa cdr3_nt
TRBJ2-7 TRBD1 15 TRBV7-9 CASSSTSGTGFEQYF TGTGCCAGCAGCTCGACCTCCGGGACAGGGTTTGAGCAGTACTTC
TRBJ2-2 - 15 TRBV5-1 CASSLAAGLTGELFF TGCGCCAGCAGCTTGGCGGCAGGGCTCACCGGGGAGCTGTTTTTT
TRBJ1-4 TRBD1 15 TRBV6-5 CASTLSGGPSEKLFF TGTGCCAGCACGCTCTCAGGGGGCCCGAGTGAAAAACTGTTTTTT
TRBJ2-7 - 14 TRBV11-2 CASSFQRYSYEQYF TGTGCCAGCAGCTTCCAGCGGTACTCCTACGAGCAGTACTTC
TRBJ2-4 TRBD2 16 TRBV5-1 CASSFRASGAQDIQYF TGCGCCAGCAGCTTTCGGGCTAGCGGGGCCCAGGACATTCAGTACTTC
TRBJ2-7 - 15 TRBV5-1 CASSQARGVDYEQYF TGCGCCAGCAGTCAAGCTCGCGGGGTCGACTACGAGCAGTACTTC
TRBJ1-5 TRBD1 15 TRBV19 CASSPRTGKNQPQHF TGTGCCAGTAGTCCCCGGACAGGGAAAAATCAGCCCCAGCATTTT
TRBJ2-2 TRBD2 16 TRBV3-1/TRBV3-2 CASSQASGGPHGELFF TGTGCCAGCAGCCAAGCCAGCGGGGGGCCCCACGGGGAGCTGTTTTTT
TRBJ2-3 - 16 TRBV10-2 CASSGTRDIRVLPQYF TGCGCCAGCAGTGGCACCCGGGACATCAGGGTTTTGCCGCAGTATTTT
TRBJ2-2 TRBD1 14 TRBV7-2 CASSSGQATGELFF TGTGCCAGCAGCTCAGGACAGGCCACCGGGGAGCTGTTTTTT
TRBJ2-7 TRBD2 15 TRBV6-5 CASTSSGGWTYEQYF TGTGCCAGCACCTCAAGCGGGGGGTGGACTTACGAGCAGTACTTC
TRBJ2-2 - 14 TRBV7-6 CASSLGGNTGELFF TGTGCCAGCAGCTTAGGAGGCAACACCGGGGAGCTGTTTTTT
TRBJ2-7 TRBD1 14 TRBV13 CASSFSDRGYEQYF TGTGCCAGCAGCTTTTCTGACAGGGGATACGAGCAGTACTTC
TRBJ1-6 - 16 TRBV28 CASSGGVIIDNSPLHF TGTGCCAGCAGTGGGGGGGTTATTATAGATAATTCACCCCTCCACTTT
TRBJ2-1 - 15 TRBV9 CASSVAGVHGYEQFF TGTGCCAGCAGCGTAGCGGGGGTGCATGGGTATGAGCAGTTCTTC
TRBJ2-5 TRBD2 12 TRBV29-1 CSFSGRGETQYF TGCAGCTTTAGCGGGAGGGGGGAGACCCAGTACTTC
TRBJ1-3 - 15 TRBV20-1 CSASNLGVSGNTIYF TGCAGTGCTAGTAACCTAGGGGTTTCTGGAAACACCATATATTTT
TRBJ2-3 - 15 TRBV19 CASRERRSSTDTQYF TGTGCCAGTAGAGAGCGACGATCTAGCACAGATACGCAGTATTTT
TRBJ1-6 TRBD1 15 TRBV2 CASSEGGQGLPPLHF TGTGCCAGCAGTGAAGGGGGACAGGGATTGCCACCCCTCCACTTT
TRBJ2-7 - 13 TRBV6-5 CASGLVSFYEQYF TGTGCCAGCGGCCTAGTCAGCTTCTACGAGCAGTACTTC